Following are 3 T cell receptor beta chains from one sample sequenced in a study of blood T cells in healthy people across ages. A second PCR of about 7 to 12 cycles used a sample-barcoded 5' primer and a J-beta primer mix. TCRdb recomputed calls from the 5' RACE reads with MiXCR, one row per CDR3 protein. The sample yields some 900,000 distinct CDR3 sequences, 45% to 50% seen once. The sequenced sample was blood. Source of these receptors: a man in his thirties or forties in good health.

The table lists this clonotype with many counts. This chain uses TRBV29-1 with TRBJ2-7, with TRBD1 matching over 10 bases. V dropped 4 bases and J dropped 1; count of bases not matched to a gene: 7. Germline CDR1 and CDR2: SQVTM and ANQGSEA. The CDR3 is 15 residues long. CDR3 sequence (DNA): TGCAGCGTTGGATACTCGGGACAGGGGTCCTACGAGCAGTACTTC. It specifies CSVGYSGQGSYEQYF.

V usage is TRBV7-2 and J usage is TRBJ1-2; TRBD1 agrees at 8 bases. Trimming cost V 2 bases and J 4 bases; bases outside gene matches: 6. CDR3 size: 15 residues. Germline V gene sequence: CDR1 SGHTA, CDR2 FQGNSA. CDR3 DNA: TGTGCCAGCAGCTTATCAGGACAGGGAACCTATGGCTACACCTTC. Amino acids: CASSLSGQGTYGYTF.

This clonotype was counted a single time. V is TRBV20-1 and J is TRBJ2-1; 9 bases match TRBD1. With 0 bases clipped from V and 14 bases from J, the junction kept 14 bases outside the gene matches. There are 15 residues in the CDR3. Germline CDR1 DFQATT, CDR2 SNEGSKA (reference sequence). CDR3 nucleotide sequence: TGCAGTGCTAGAGATGCGGGCAAGCACAGGGGGCTAGAGTTCTTC. Translation gives CSARDAGKHRGLEFF.